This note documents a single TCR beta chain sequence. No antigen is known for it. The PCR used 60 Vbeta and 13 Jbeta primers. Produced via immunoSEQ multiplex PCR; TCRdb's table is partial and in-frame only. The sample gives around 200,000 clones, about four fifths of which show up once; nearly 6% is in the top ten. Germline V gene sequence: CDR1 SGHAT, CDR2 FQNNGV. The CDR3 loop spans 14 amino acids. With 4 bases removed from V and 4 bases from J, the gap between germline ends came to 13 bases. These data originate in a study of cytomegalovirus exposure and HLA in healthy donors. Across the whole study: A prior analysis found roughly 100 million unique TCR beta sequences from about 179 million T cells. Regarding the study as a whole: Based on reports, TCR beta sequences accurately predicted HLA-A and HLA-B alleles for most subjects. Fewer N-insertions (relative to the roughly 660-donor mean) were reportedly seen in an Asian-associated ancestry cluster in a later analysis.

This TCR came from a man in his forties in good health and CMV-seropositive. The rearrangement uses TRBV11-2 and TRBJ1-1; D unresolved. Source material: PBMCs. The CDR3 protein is CASSSPRLGTEAFF. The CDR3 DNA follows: TGTGCCAGCAGCTCCCCGAGGTTGGGCACTGAAGCTTTCTTT.